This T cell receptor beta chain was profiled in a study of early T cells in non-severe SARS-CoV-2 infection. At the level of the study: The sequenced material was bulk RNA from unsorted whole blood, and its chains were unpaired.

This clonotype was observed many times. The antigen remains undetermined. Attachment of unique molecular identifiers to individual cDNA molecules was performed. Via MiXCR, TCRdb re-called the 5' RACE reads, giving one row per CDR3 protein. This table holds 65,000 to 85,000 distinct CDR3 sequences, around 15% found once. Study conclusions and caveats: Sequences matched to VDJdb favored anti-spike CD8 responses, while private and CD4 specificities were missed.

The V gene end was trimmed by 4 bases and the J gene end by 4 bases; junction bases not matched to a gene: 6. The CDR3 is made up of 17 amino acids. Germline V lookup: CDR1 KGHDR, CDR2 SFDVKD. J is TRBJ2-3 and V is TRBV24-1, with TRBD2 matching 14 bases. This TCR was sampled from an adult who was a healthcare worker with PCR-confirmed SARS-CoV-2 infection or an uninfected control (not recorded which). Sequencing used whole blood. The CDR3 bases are TGTGCCACCAGTGAACGGACTAGCGGGAGGATCTCAGATACGCAGTATTTT. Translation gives CATSERTSGRISDTQYF.